This paragraph covers one T cell receptor (beta chain) sequence. Its antigen is still unknown. These data originate in a study of T cell responses to AZD1222 COVID-19 vaccine. General observations from the study: Nearly half of the spike-specific TCRs reportedly recognize variant regions that carry no mutations. Clonal diversity was possibly underestimated, and the donors were mostly white British, with more females.

Some clones are missing from TCRdb's copy, which holds only in-frame ones; the method was immunoSEQ multiplex PCR. The sample has 150,000 to 200,000 clones, approximately 91% seen once. CDR1 SGHRS and CDR2 YFSETQ come from the germline V gene. This CDR3 region has 18 residues. After removal of 0 bases from V and 5 bases from J, the junction contained 8 bases not matched to a gene. The chain couples TRBV5-1 to TRBJ2-3; 14 bases align to TRBD2. The sample was peripheral blood, taken 28 days after the second AZD1222 dose. This clonotype was obtained from an adult who received the AZD1222 COVID-19 vaccine. CDR3 amino acids: CASSLEGTSGGGGDTQYF. CDR3 sequence (DNA): TGCGCCAGCAGCTTGGAGGGGACTAGCGGGGGTGGAGGAGATACGCAGTATTTT.